This T cell receptor (beta chain) was recorded in a study of blood T cell repertoires in COVID-19 (dated by TCRdb to between 2020 and 2021). Describing the broader study: Samples from collaborators originated in the United States, Italy and Spain and spanned both the acute and convalescent phases of COVID-19. Where available, HLA class I and class II types were taken from metadata supplied by the sample provider and were not determined by assay-based typing. The repertoires were made available in a free public database intended to serve as a resource for research on the immune response to SARS-CoV-2. Sample metadata almost always included a de-identified subject ID, COVID-19 status, age in years and sex. The samples were drawn from two sources: the first 160 participants of the ongoing ImmuneRACE study, and over 950 subjects contributed by 6 global collaborators. The material from the prospective study consisted of cDNA or gDNA derived from T cells, B-cell-depleted T cells, or PBMCs. The dataset comprised deeply sampled blood TCRbeta repertoires from subjects exposed to, actively infected with, or recovered from COVID-19.

The immunoSEQ Assay, a bias-controlled multiplex PCR, was used to amplify TCRbeta CDR3 regions from genomic DNA. Under the source paper's analysis protocol: The number of nucleated cells in each sample was estimated by amplification of reference gene primers within the assay. To quantify the absolute abundance of each unique TCRbeta CDR3 rearrangement, sequence reads were collapsed and filtered. Productive Simpson clonality was computed per sample as the square root of Simpson's diversity index over productive rearrangements. TCRdb took this table from immuneACCESS and kept in-frame rearrangements with V and J called. Such tables lack part of the clones; where checked against another copy, unresolved V genes explain under half of the gap, and the rest is unexplained. V, J and clone size are taken as reported in that table, and D and trimming were inferred from the DNA itself. Counted in this sample were approximately 280,000 clones; approximately 83% of them appeared once. The ten largest clones add up to about 2.2% of the sample.

Spanning cysteine to phenylalanine, the CDR3 consists of 14 amino acids. Solely the CDR3 DNA is kept, with 42 bases framed from the first base. The germline V gene sets CDR1 to SGDLS and CDR2 to YYNGEE. Cut back by 0 bases and 3 bases, the V and J ends lie 9 bases apart. For this clone: It lacks a known antigen. Qualities for individual bases were not recorded, and no much larger clone is one base off.

Another Seattle source contributed samples from volunteer blood donors who had recovered from COVID-19. Collaborating institutions collected whole blood in K2EDTA tubes following their own protocols. For TCRbeta analysis, collaborators shipped samples in one of three forms: frozen whole blood, isolated PBMCs, or DNA extracted from either of those sample types. Results the study describes overall, beyond this receptor: The amount of clinical and demographic metadata varied by source and participant and was provided uncurated.

Material for sequencing was peripheral blood. This receptor was obtained from a woman aged 25 to 45 who had recovered from COVID-19. The chain joins TRBV9 to TRBJ1-1, with the D gene not confidently named. The nucleotide sequence is TGTGCCAGCAGCGTAGAGAGACGGGACACTGAAGCTTTCTTT. It codes for CASSVERRDTEAFF.